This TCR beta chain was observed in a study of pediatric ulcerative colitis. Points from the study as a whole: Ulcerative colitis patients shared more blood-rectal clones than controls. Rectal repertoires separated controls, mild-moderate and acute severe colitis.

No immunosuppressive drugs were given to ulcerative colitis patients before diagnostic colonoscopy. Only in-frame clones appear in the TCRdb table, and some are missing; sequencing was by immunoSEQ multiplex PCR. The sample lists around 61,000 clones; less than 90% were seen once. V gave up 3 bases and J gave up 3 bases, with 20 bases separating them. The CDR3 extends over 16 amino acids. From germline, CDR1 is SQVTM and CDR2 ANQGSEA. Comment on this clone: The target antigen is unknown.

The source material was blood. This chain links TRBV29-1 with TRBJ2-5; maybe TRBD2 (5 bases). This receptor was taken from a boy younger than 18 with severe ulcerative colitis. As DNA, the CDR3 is TGCAGCGTTGAGCCTCAACGGGGATACTTTAAAGAGACCCAGTACTTC. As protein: CSVEPQRGYFKETQYF.